This TCR beta chain was captured by sequencing in a study of blood T cell repertoires in COVID-19. Study summary: Spain, Italy and the United States supplied samples that represented acute and convalescent COVID-19. PBMCs, B-cell-depleted T cells, or T cells were the source of the cDNA or gDNA that made up the material.

CDR3 size: 14 residues. Germline-derived CDR1 and CDR2 are MGHRA and YSYEKL. The V end lost 0 bases, the J end lost 10 bases, and 15 bases lay between the germline ends. This clone has more than one count but fewer than ten. Here immunoSEQ multiplex PCR was the method, and the copy in TCRdb shows in-frame clones only, minus some. The data contain some 150,000 clones, more than 70% of them singletons. The sequencing input was peripheral blood. The V gene is TRBV4-1, the J gene TRBJ1-2; perhaps TRBD1 as D (6 bases). The TCR originated in a man aged 55 to 70 with acute or convalescent COVID-19. The CDR3 reads CASSQEDLRTDYTF. DNA for the CDR3: TGCGCCAGCAGCCAAGAGGACCTCCGGACAGACTACACCTTC.